This record looks at one TCR beta chain sequence and its context. Its target is not known. The primer mix had 60 Vbeta and 13 Jbeta primers. Sequencing used immunoSEQ multiplex PCR; TCRdb keeps in-frame clones, though not all of them. Of about 150,000 clones listed, about 88% are singletons. The data stem from a study of cytomegalovirus exposure and HLA in healthy donors. This CDR3 contains 13 residues. Trimming removed 2 bases at V and 4 bases at J, with 6 bases between. CDR1 and CDR2 from the germline V gene are MNHEY and SMNVEV (reference sequence). Whole-study results and caveats: Some segments of the V type, notably TRBV6-2 and TRBV6-3, were excluded as indistinguishable.

Input material: PBMCs. This chain joins TRBV27 and TRBJ1-5; D unresolved. The TCR comes from a woman under 30 in good health and CMV-seronegative. Written as DNA, the CDR3 is TGTGCCAGCAGTTTAAGAGGAAATCAGCCCCAGCATTTT. Its translation: CASSLRGNQPQHF.